This TCR beta chain was captured in a study of blood T cell repertoires in COVID-19. Study in general: The study drew acute and convalescent COVID-19 samples from the United States, Italy and Spain. The cDNA or gDNA used as material had been derived from T cells, B-cell-depleted T cells, or PBMCs.

The ends lost 4 bases at V and 4 bases at J; junction bases unmatched: 9. The CDR3 extends over 16 amino acids. The germline V gene encodes CDR1 LNHDA and CDR2 SQIVND (reference sequence). Sequenced by immunoSEQ multiplex PCR; TCRdb stores in-frame clones only, minus some. This repertoire shows around 300,000 clones, roughly 87% found once; its top ten account for about 2.5%. The specimen sequenced was peripheral blood. This chain links TRBV19 with TRBJ2-5, with 10 nucleotides matching TRBD1. The sequence derives from a man between 18 and 35 years old with active or convalescent COVID-19. CDR3 nucleotides: TGTGCCAGTAGTACCACAAGGACAGGGGGGATAGAGACCCAGTACTTC. Translation gives CASSTTRTGGIETQYF.